These 30 T cell receptor beta chains originate from one sample sequenced in a study of human T cells and chemical hapten exposure. This sample's time point: pre-sensitization, week 0. As to treatment: therapeutic diphenylcyclopropenone sensitization with weekly scalp DPC. From the RACE reads, TCRdb called clonotypes with MiXCR, one entry per CDR3 protein. The sample has approximately 370,000 distinct CDR3 sequences, about 5.4% seen once. Specimen: whole blood, collected in connection with sensitization to the hapten diphenylcyclopropenone (DPC). The source is a woman in her late teens or twenties with alopecia areata. Some clones in this sample may be carry-over from other donors' samples.

The table lists this clonotype with a few counts. The chain recombines TRBV6-6 with TRBJ1-5; 9 positions agree with TRBD1. The CDR3 has 14 residues. The ends lost 4 bases at V and 4 bases at J; junction bases unmatched: 2. Germline assignment: CDR1 MNHNY and CDR2 SVGAGI (reference sequence). CDR3 residues: CASSWDRENQPQHF. The DNA of the CDR3 is TGTGCCAGCAGTTGGGACAGGGAGAATCAGCCCCAGCATTTT.

The sample holds a few counts of this clonotype. J is TRBJ1-2 and V is TRBV7-2, with D maybe TRBD1 (5 bases). The germline V gene has CDR1 SGHTA and CDR2 FQGNSA. The germline V and J ends were trimmed by 1 base and 4 bases, with 13 bases remaining between them. This CDR3 spans 15 amino acids. CDR3 sequence (DNA): TGTGCCAGCAGCTTAGGAGGGGTCCCCGTCTATGGCTACACCTTC. Translated: CASSLGGVPVYGYTF.

This clonotype has at least ten counts. The V and J genes are TRBV7-9 and TRBJ1-1, with D perhaps TRBD1 (6 bases). The germline gives CDR1 SEHNR, CDR2 FQNEAQ (reference sequence). The CDR3 is 16 residues long. Trimming pared 5 bases from V and 3 bases from J, leaving 19 bases between. The CDR3 nucleotides are TGTGCCAGCAGCCCCCAAGTAGGGGGGGTCGACACTGAAGCTTTCTTT. It translates to CASSPQVGGVDTEAFF.

This clonotype was observed many times. This rearrangement joins TRBV5-8 to TRBJ1-5, with 7 bases identical to TRBD1. Germline lookup yields CDR1 SGHTS and CDR2 YDEGEE. Trimming at V came to 4 bases and at J to 2 bases, leaving 9 bases not matched to a gene. The CDR3 extends over 16 amino acids. The CDR3 DNA reads as TGTGCCAGCAGCAGGGGGCTCTATACTGGCAATCAGCCCCAGCATTTT. This encodes CASSRGLYTGNQPQHF. Drawing the rest from reference TRBV5-8 and TRBJ1-5, the complete variable domain is EAGVTQSPTHLIKTRGQQATLRCSPISGHTSVYWYQQALGLGLQFLLWYDEGEERNRGNFPPRFSGRQFPNYSSELNVNALELEDSALYLCASSRGLYTGNQPQHFGDGTRLSIL.

The rearrangement joins TRBV7-9 to TRBJ1-2, with D tentatively TRBD1 (6 bases). There are 14 residues in the CDR3. V lost 8 bases, J lost 5 bases, and 18 bases lay in between. CDR1 and CDR2 (germline): SEHNR, FQNEAQ (reference sequence). CDR3 sequence (DNA): TGTGCCAGCCGAGCGGGTCAGGGGTTTTATGGCTACACCTTC. As protein: CASRAGQGFYGYTF.

There are many counts of this clonotype. The J gene is TRBJ2-7, the V gene TRBV5-1, with TRBD1 identical over 7 bases. Looked up from germline, CDR1 is SGHRS and CDR2 is YFSETQ. This CDR3 region has 14 residues. With V trimmed by 3 bases and J by 4 bases, 7 bases remained unmatched. The CDR3 sequence is CASSWYRGTYEQYF. Written as DNA, the CDR3 is TGCGCCAGCAGCTGGTACAGGGGCACGTACGAGCAGTACTTC.

The chain combines TRBV6-5 with TRBJ2-1; TRBD2 matches 9 bases. The CDR3 covers 15 residues. V was pared by 6 bases and J by 6 bases, with 9 bases of the junction left unmatched. Germline lookup yields CDR1 MNHEY and CDR2 SVGAGI. The CDR3 spells CASRTGGGASNEQFF. CDR3 in DNA: TGTGCCAGCAGGACCGGCGGGGGGGCGAGCAATGAGCAGTTCTTC.

This clonotype was picked up a small number of times. The V and J genes are TRBV12-3 or TRBV12-4 and TRBJ2-2; D is perhaps TRBD2 (5 bases). V was clipped by 3 bases and J by 5 bases, with 7 bases between them. CDR3 size: 13 residues. The CDR3 nucleotides are TGTGCCAGCAGTTTTTGGGAGACCGGGGAGCTGTTTTTT. Its translation is CASSFWETGELFF.

Ten or more counts support this clonotype. V usage is TRBV20-1 and J usage is TRBJ1-5; D is undetermined. The CDR3 has 13 residues. Germline CDR1 is DFQATT and CDR2 is SNEGSKA (reference sequence). Trimming took 0 bases from V and 0 from J, leaving 3 bases between them. DNA of the CDR3: TGCAGTGCTAGAGAGCATAGCAATCAGCCCCAGCATTTT. As protein: CSAREHSNQPQHF.

This clonotype was counted many times. The chain couples TRBV27 to TRBJ1-2; no clear D gene. Germline CDR1 MNHEY, CDR2 SMNVEV (reference sequence). V lost 0 bases to trimming and J lost 2 bases, with 7 bases between them. This CDR3 has 14 amino acids. DNA for the CDR3: TGTGCCAGCAGTTTATCCAGTTACAACTATGGCTACACCTTC. It codes for CASSLSSYNYGYTF.

This clonotype was counted a few times. The rearrangement links TRBV6-2 or TRBV6-3 to TRBJ1-4, with D unresolved. Germline CDR1 and CDR2: MNHEY and SVGEGT. This CDR3 is 12 amino acids long. Trimming removed 4 bases at V and 8 bases at J, with 8 bases between. The CDR3 nucleotides are TGTGCCAGCAGTTTATCGGCAGAAAAACTGTTTTTT. Encoded protein: CASSLSAEKLFF.

This clonotype appeared many times. V gene TRBV20-1 combines with J gene TRBJ2-3, with D unresolved. Germline V gene data show CDR1 as DFQATT and CDR2 as SNEGSKA (reference sequence). The CDR3 length is 9 residues. Trimming cost V 3 bases and J 6 bases, with 1 base left between them. The CDR3 spells CSASDTQYF. In DNA form, the CDR3 reads TGCAGTGCTAGCGATACGCAGTATTTT.

V and J are TRBV25-1 and TRBJ2-3; no reliable D call. CDR1 is MGHDK and CDR2 is SYGVNS in the germline V gene. V lost 1 base, J lost 2 bases, and 13 bases lay in between. The CDR3 spans 16 residues. This CDR3 reads CASSEFGFGATDTQYF. For the CDR3, the DNA is TGTGCCAGCAGTGAATTTGGGTTTGGTGCCACAGATACGCAGTATTTT.

CDR3: CASSPGQVTTDTQYF. Written as DNA, the CDR3 is TGTGCCAGCTCACCTGGACAGGTGACCACAGATACGCAGTATTTT. The chain combines TRBV18 with TRBJ2-3; 7 bases align to TRBD1. CDR3 length equals 15 residues. Trimming at V came to 3 bases and at J to 2 bases, leaving 5 bases not matched to a gene. The germline V gene encodes CDR1 KGHSH and CDR2 LQKENI.

This clonotype appeared many times. The chain combines TRBV7-2 with TRBJ2-3, with 13 bases matching TRBD2. The germline V gene has CDR1 SGHTA and CDR2 FQGNSA. CDR3 length: 20 residues. The V gene end was trimmed by 5 bases and the J gene end by 0 bases; junction bases not matched to a gene: 14. The CDR3 region is CASSRKTSGGPGRSTDTQYF. CDR3 nucleotide sequence: TGTGCCAGCAGCCGGAAGACTAGCGGGGGGCCGGGTCGTAGCACAGATACGCAGTATTTT.

V and J are TRBV6-2 or TRBV6-3 and TRBJ2-7; TRBD2 aligns across 12 bases. This CDR3 has 16 amino acids. CDR1 and CDR2 (germline): MNHEY, SVGEGT. V was clipped by 5 bases and J by 2 bases; unmatched bases: 7. CDR3 sequence: CASSNLLAGGTYEQYF. Here the CDR3 DNA reads TGTGCCAGCAGTAACCTCCTAGCGGGGGGGACCTACGAGCAGTACTTC.

V and J are TRBV2 and TRBJ2-5; either TRBD1 or TRBD2 may fit D (5 bases each). The V end was cut by 7 bases, the J end by 7 bases, with 16 bases between. The CDR3 contains 13 residues. The germline V gene has CDR1 SNHLY and CDR2 FYNNEI. Here the CDR3 reads CASKEGWDGTQYF. CDR3 in DNA: TGTGCCAGCAAGGAAGGGTGGGACGGGACCCAGTACTTC.

Notes on this clonotype: It may be a read error: a sequence one base away is much more abundant. The J gene is TRBJ2-1, the V gene TRBV6-5; 12 positions match TRBD2. The CDR3 has 15 residues. Germline values: CDR1 MNHEY, CDR2 SVGAGI. With 6 bases clipped from V and 9 bases from J, the junction kept 9 bases outside the gene matches. CDR3 loop: CASSPLAGGVSEQFF. DNA for the CDR3: TGTGCCAGCAGCCCACTAGCGGGGGGAGTCAGTGAGCAGTTCTTC.

This clonotype has only one observation. The chain has TRBV14 and TRBJ2-3; TRBD2 is a possible D gene (6 bases). The CDR3 is 16 residues long. Germline V gene lookup returns CDR1 SGHDN and CDR2 FVKESK. Trimming removed 6 bases at V and 0 bases at J, with 16 bases between. The CDR3, as DNA: TGTGCCAGCAGTCAACGGGCGGGGTCTAGCACAGATACGCAGTATTTT. Translating it yields CASSQRAGSSTDTQYF.

This clonotype was picked up many times. The V gene is TRBV7-9, the J gene TRBJ1-4, with unresolved D. The germline CDR1 and CDR2 sequences are SEHNR and FQNEAQ (reference sequence). Deletions cut 4 bases from V and 4 bases from J, with 10 bases between. The CDR3 totals 14 residues. CDR3 DNA sequence: TGTGCCAGCAGCTCATTCCATTTTAATGAAAAACTGTTTTTT. This gives the protein CASSSFHFNEKLFF.

The V and J genes are TRBV27 and TRBJ1-1; 7 bases are a match to TRBD1. The V gene end was trimmed by 6 bases and the J gene end by 2 bases; junction bases not matched to a gene: 3. The CDR3 is 13 residues long. Germline V CDR1 and CDR2: MNHEY, SMNVEV (reference sequence). The CDR3 sequence is CASRGQKNTEAFF. The CDR3 nucleotides are TGTGCCAGCAGGGGACAGAAAAACACTGAAGCTTTCTTT.

The table lists this clonotype with many counts. The chain joins TRBV4-1 to TRBJ1-6; D possibly corresponds to TRBD1 (5 bases). The CDR3 totals 17 residues. V lost 3 bases, J lost 10 bases, and 22 bases lay in between. The V gene's germline CDR1 is MGHRA and CDR2 YSYEKL. CDR3 sequence: CASSQSAGTGYGSPLHF. The DNA of the CDR3 is TGCGCCAGCAGCCAGTCGGCGGGAACAGGATACGGGTCACCCCTCCACTTT.

This clonotype showed up many times. The chain combines TRBV12-3 or TRBV12-4 with TRBJ2-1; 11 nucleotides align to TRBD2. The ends lost 5 bases at V and 6 bases at J; junction bases unmatched: 6. CDR3 length: 15 amino acids. The DNA of the CDR3 is TGTGCCAGCAGTACGACTAGCGGGGAGCGCAATGAGCAGTTCTTC. It specifies CASSTTSGERNEQFF.

The V gene is TRBV18, the J gene TRBJ1-1; D might be TRBD1 (6 bases). Germline lookup yields CDR1 KGHSH and CDR2 LQKENI. Deletions cut 6 bases from V and 4 bases from J, with 12 bases between. CDR3 length: 13 residues. This CDR3 reads CASSAGAATEAFF. The CDR3, as DNA: TGTGCCAGCTCCGCGGGGGCGGCCACTGAAGCTTTCTTT.

The rearrangement joins TRBV6-2 or TRBV6-3 to TRBJ2-5, with D possibly TRBD2 on 5 matching bases. The CDR3 runs to 16 residues. V was cut by 5 bases and J by 2 bases, with 18 bases left in between. Germline V gene data show CDR1 as MNHEY and CDR2 as SVGEGT. The CDR3 spells CASSRTPWTEQETQYF. Here the CDR3 DNA reads TGTGCCAGCAGTCGGACCCCCTGGACTGAACAAGAGACCCAGTACTTC.

V gene TRBV5-1 combines with J gene TRBJ2-7, with a weak D call TRBD1 (6 bases). The germline V and J ends were trimmed by 2 bases and 0 bases, with 9 bases remaining between them. The CDR3 has 14 amino acids. Germline V gene sequence: CDR1 SGHRS, CDR2 YFSETQ. The CDR3 region is CASSFRGGSYEQYF. The DNA of the CDR3 is TGCGCCAGCAGCTTCCGAGGGGGCTCCTACGAGCAGTACTTC.

Ten or more counts support this clonotype. The chain employs TRBV7-8 and TRBJ2-3, with D perhaps assigned TRBD1 or TRBD2 (5 bases each). Looked up from germline, CDR1 is SGHVS and CDR2 is FQNEAQ. This CDR3 comprises 14 residues. The V end was cut by 2 bases, the J end by 6 bases, with 12 bases between. In nucleotides, the CDR3 is TGTGCCAGCAGCTTATTCCTAGGGGAGGATACGCAGTATTTT. Protein: CASSLFLGEDTQYF.

This clonotype was picked up many times. V is TRBV6-1 and J is TRBJ1-4, with 7 bases aligning to TRBD1. With 4 bases clipped from V and 7 bases from J, the junction kept 9 bases outside the gene matches. The length of the CDR3 is 15 residues. Germline V gene data show CDR1 as MNHNS and CDR2 as SASEGT. In nucleotides, the CDR3 is TGTGCCAGCAGTGGACAGGGAGGGCGGGGTGAAAAACTGTTTTTT. This sequence encodes CASSGQGGRGEKLFF.

This clonotype was counted many times. The V and J genes are TRBV7-2 and TRBJ2-3; no clear D gene. Trimming cost V 1 base and J 6 bases, with 2 bases left between them. CDR3 length equals 11 residues. Germline assignment: CDR1 SGHTA and CDR2 FQGNSA. In nucleotides, the CDR3 is TGTGCCAGCAGCTTAGTGGATACGCAGTATTTT. Translating it yields CASSLVDTQYF.

This clonotype showed up many times. V usage is TRBV6-4 and J usage is TRBJ2-3; no definite D call. The CDR3 loop spans 13 amino acids. CDR1 MRHNA and CDR2 SNTAGT come from the germline V gene. V was clipped by 4 bases and J by 1 base, with 6 bases between them. The CDR3 sequence: CASSVTRTDTQYF. The CDR3 DNA reads as TGTGCCAGCAGTGTAACCCGCACAGATACGCAGTATTTT.